This T cell receptor beta chain was retrieved from a study of cytomegalovirus exposure and HLA in healthy donors. General study results and limits: Rare sequences made up most TCRs, while some public TCRs were found in many donors. Some TCR beta chains (roughly 160 of them) were listed as cytomegalovirus-associated.

The CDR3 is 14 amino acids. Germline-derived CDR1 and CDR2 are LNHNV and YYDKDF (reference sequence). V was clipped by 3 bases and J by 7 bases; unmatched bases: 6. From the 120-subject validation cohort, which was separate from the roughly 610-subject first cohort, the donors were drawn. The count of this clone is one. Its cognate antigen is unknown. Assay used: immunoSEQ multiplex PCR; TCRdb lists only in-frame clones, some missing. Among about 98,000 clones listed, 87% were seen once. Input material: PBMCs. The chain is built from TRBV15 and TRBJ1-2, with 9 bases matching TRBD1. The receptor's source is a woman aged 25 to 39 in good health and CMV-seronegative. CDR3 loop: CATSRTTGGRGYTF. Written as DNA, the CDR3 is TGTGCCACCAGCAGGACCACAGGGGGCCGTGGCTACACCTTC.